The present TCR beta chain was sequenced within a study of blood T cell repertoires in COVID-19. For the study at large: COVID-19 samples collected from the United States, Italy and Spain covered acute and convalescent phases. Nucleic acid was either cDNA or gDNA, and it came from T cells, B-cell-depleted T cells, or PBMCs.

Original data processing: Reference gene primer amplification gave estimated nucleated cell counts. Clones were read by immunoSEQ multiplex PCR, and TCRdb kept only the in-frame ones, dropping some. The D gene and trimming were derived from the DNA, and the V and J assignments and clone size from that table. The sample has about 81,000 clones; roughly 78% are singletons. The length of the CDR3 is 15 residues. Germline V gene sequence: CDR1 SGDLS, CDR2 YYNGEE. The V end was cut by 3 bases, the J end by 5 bases, with 15 bases between. This clone showed up just once. Material for sequencing was peripheral blood. The gene calls are TRBV9 and TRBJ1-3; TRBD1 might be the D (5 bases). This clonotype originated in a man aged 60-69 years with acute or convalescent COVID-19. The CDR3 region has the DNA TGTGCCAGCAGCGCGGGGGATGTGGGTAGAAACACCATATATTTT. It yields the protein CASSAGDVGRNTIYF.